What follows are 11 T cell receptor beta chains derived from one specimen sequenced in a study of tumor-infiltrating lymphocytes in primary liver carcinoma. Starting material of around 460 ng total RNA yielded TCR beta cDNA via a constant-region primer. Modified slightly, ARM-PCR produced TCR beta libraries over three nested multiplex PCR rounds. TRBV1-TRBV30 forward and Cbeta reverse primers drove the first two approximately 10-cycle rounds. From the multiplex PCR reads, TCRdb called clonotypes with MiXCR, one entry per CDR3 protein. The sample holds some 130,000 distinct CDR3 sequences, around 70% seen once. Co-extracted RNA and DNA came from approximately 20-30 mg of unsorted bulk tissue. Sequenced input: tumor-adjacent normal liver tissue. The receptors stem from an older woman with primary liver carcinoma and hepatitis B virus infection.

Points on this clonotype: This sequence may be a read error, since a much larger clone differs from it by one base. The chain recombines TRBV5-1 with TRBJ2-1; TRBD2 aligns across 8 bases. J gave up 6 bases and V 6 bases, and 11 bases lay outside the gene matches. From germline, CDR1 is SGHRS and CDR2 YFSETQ. The CDR3 runs to 15 residues. CDR3 residues: CASNSRGEGGNEQFF. DNA of the CDR3: TGCGCCAGCAACTCGCGGGGGGAGGGAGGCAATGAGCAGTTCTTC.

About this clonotype itself: Germline and junction disagree at one end, which may indicate a read error. CDR3 region: CASSLARRLDLTEALF. Written as DNA, the CDR3 is TGTGCCAGCAGTTTAGCGCGACGGCTGGACCTCACTGAAGCTCTCTTT. V is TRBV12-3 or TRBV12-4 and J is TRBJ1-1; the D is unclear. This CDR3 has 16 residues.

In its sample, this clonotype was seen once. Given a much more abundant clone one base away, this may be a read error. The chain recombines TRBV18 with TRBJ2-3; D unresolved. The CDR3 runs 12 residues. The germline CDR1 and CDR2 sequences are KGHSH and LQKENI. CDR3 region: CASSPSTDTEYF. The DNA of the CDR3 is TGTGCCAGCTCACCGAGCACAGATACGGAGTATTTT.

The rearrangement links TRBV28 to TRBJ2-1; 7 nucleotides agree with TRBD2. This CDR3 has 18 residues. V dropped 9 bases and J dropped 4; count of bases not matched to a gene: 21. CDR1 is MDHEN and CDR2 is SYDVKM in the germline V gene. CDR3 nucleotide sequence: TGTGCCAGGAGTGCCCCCCCCTGGTCTACCGGGAGGTACAATGAGCAGTTCTTC. Its protein is CARSAPPWSTGRYNEQFF. The whole variable domain, remainder taken from reference TRBV28 and TRBJ2-1, is DVKVTQSSRYLVKRTGEKVFLECVQDMDHENMFWYRQDPGLGLRLIYFSYDVKMKEKGDIPEGYSVSREKKERFSLILESASTNQTSMYLCARSAPPWSTGRYNEQFFGPGTRLTVL.

For this clonotype: A read error may be the cause here, since a much bigger clone is one base away. The V call is TRBV7-9, the J call TRBJ1-5, with D hard to call. CDR1 is SEHNR, CDR2 FQNEAQ, per germline (reference sequence). V dropped 1 base and J dropped 5 bases, with 9 bases sitting between them. The CDR3 has 14 residues. The CDR3 sequence is CASSLDGSYQPQHF. CDR3 sequence (DNA): TGTGCCAGCAGCTTAGATGGTTCCTATCAGCCCCAGCATTTT.

This clonotype came up many times. V usage is TRBV6-1 and J usage is TRBJ1-1, with D maybe TRBD1 (5 bases). Germline CDR1 MNHNS, CDR2 SASEGT. Trimming left V 5 bases short and J 5 bases short, with 15 bases between. CDR3 length equals 14 residues. The CDR3 reads CASSKEMEGTEAFF. CDR3 sequence (DNA): TGTGCCAGCAGTAAAGAAATGGAGGGGACTGAAGCTTTCTTT.

As concerns this clonotype: A much larger clone sits a single nucleotide away, making a read error possible. V gene TRBV13 combines with J gene TRBJ1-2; tentative D call: TRBD1 (6 bases). V was shortened by 3 bases and J by 5 bases, with 19 bases between the two germline ends. The CDR3 length is 16 residues. From germline, CDR1 is PRHDT and CDR2 FYEKMQ (reference sequence). The CDR3 nucleotides read TGTGCCAGCAGCTTGGGCAGGGGCATTCCTAGGTATGGCTACACCTTC. Its translation is CASSLGRGIPRYGYTF.

Concerning this clonotype itself: One end of the junction varies from germline; a read error may be responsible. The rearrangement links TRBV11-3 to TRBJ2-1; a weak D match, TRBD2 (6 bases). The CDR3 contains 15 residues. CDR1 and CDR2 from the germline V gene are SGHNT and YENEEA. DNA for the CDR3: TGTGCCAGCAGCCAGAGTAGCGGAGTTCACAATGAACAGTTCTTC. This encodes CASSQSSGVHNEQFF.

As to this clonotype: At one end the junction does not follow the germline gene, possibly because of a read error. The genes are TRBV29-1 and TRBJ2-6; D remains ambiguous. Looked up from germline, CDR1 is SQVTM and CDR2 is ANQGSEA. The CDR3 runs to 16 residues. This CDR3 reads CSVAGGPYSGPNVLTF. For the CDR3, the DNA is TGCAGCGTTGCCGGTGGACCGTACTCTGGGCCCAACGTCCTGACTTTC. The complete variable domain, with remaining parts taken from reference TRBV29-1 and TRBJ2-6, reads SAVISQKPSRDICQRGTSLTIQCQVDSQVTMMFWYRQQPGQSLTLIATANQGSEATYESGFVIDKFPISRPNLTFSTLTVSNMSPEDSSIYLCSVAGGPYSGPNVLTFGAGSRLTVL.

About this clonotype itself: A clone one base away is much larger, so this may be a read error. V gene TRBV21-1 combines with J gene TRBJ1-1; TRBD1, the table's D call, was not compared with the DNA. TRBV21-1 is recorded as a pseudogene. The CDR3 runs to 16 residues. The CDR3 region is CVSSSGVGTTNTEAFF. CDR3 nucleotide sequence: TGTGTCAGCAGCTCGGGCGTGGGCACTACGAACACTGAAGCTTTCTTT.

J is TRBJ2-4 and V is TRBV11-2; tentative D call: TRBD1 (5 bases). The CDR3 has 15 residues. The V gene's germline CDR1 is SGHAT and CDR2 FQNNGV. The V end lost 0 bases, the J end lost 11 bases, and 17 bases lay between the germline ends. CDR3 loop: CASSLEQVSQAFQYF. DNA of the CDR3: TGTGCCAGCAGCTTAGAACAGGTTAGCCAGGCCTTTCAGTACTTC.